This T cell receptor beta chain emerged from a study of T-cell reconstitution after alpha-beta-depleted transplantation in children. It was with unique molecular identifiers that the TCRbeta library was prepared. TCRdb reprocessed the PCR reads with MiXCR, giving one entry per CDR3 protein. This table holds approximately 99,000 distinct CDR3 sequences, almost 6.5% found once. Germline assignment: CDR1 DFQATT and CDR2 SNEGSKA (reference sequence). V dropped 0 bases and J dropped 0 bases, with 12 bases sitting between them. This CDR3 is built from 15 residues. This clonotype was observed many times. Its antigen is not known. Whole-study results and caveats: For some patients, TCRbeta diversity was high at day 60 because of recipient T cells and thymic progenitors that survived. One year post-transplant, T-cell counts and diversity were largely derived from T cells produced anew. It was reported that alpha-beta T cells came from several hundred expanded graft clones (about two months after transplant).

Specimen: PBMCs, mostly from graft donor cells, collected 360 days after TCRalphabeta/CD19-depleted stem cell transplant. This TCR came from a male patient under 10 years old who had a stem cell transplant for acute lymphoblastic leukemia, so the T cells may come from the graft donor. The chain joins TRBV20-1 to TRBJ2-7; D is possibly TRBD1 or TRBD2 (5 bases each). The CDR3 sequence: CSARDRGRSSYEQYF. The CDR3 DNA reads as TGCAGTGCTAGAGATCGGGGCAGGAGCTCCTACGAGCAGTACTTC.